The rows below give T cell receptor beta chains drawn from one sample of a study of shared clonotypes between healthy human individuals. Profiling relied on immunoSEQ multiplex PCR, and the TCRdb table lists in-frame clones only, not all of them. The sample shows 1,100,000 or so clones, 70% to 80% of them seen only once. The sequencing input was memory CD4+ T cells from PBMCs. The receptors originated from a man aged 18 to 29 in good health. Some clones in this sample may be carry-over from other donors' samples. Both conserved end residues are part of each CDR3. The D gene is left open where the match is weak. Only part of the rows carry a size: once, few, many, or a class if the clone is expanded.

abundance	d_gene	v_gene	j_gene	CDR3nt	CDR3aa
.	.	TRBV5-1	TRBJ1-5	TGCGCCAGCAGCTTGGCGCCAGAGAGGCAGCCCCAGCATTTT	CASSLAPERQPQHF
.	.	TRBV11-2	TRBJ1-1	TGTGCCAGCAGCTTACGCGGAAGTACAGGGATGAACACTGAAGCTTTCTTT	CASSLRGSTGMNTEAFF
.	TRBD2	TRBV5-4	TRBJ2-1	TGTGCCAGCAGCGCGGGGGGGGTTGGGCCCTACAATGAGCAGTTCTTC	CASSAGGVGPYNEQFF
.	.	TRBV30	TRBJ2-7	TGTGCCTGGAGTCGGAAGGGAGTCTTCTCCGAGCAGTACTTC	CAWSRKGVFSEQYF
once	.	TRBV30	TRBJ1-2	TGTGCCTGGACCATGGGGACGGCCTATGGCTACACCTTC	CAWTMGTAYGYTF
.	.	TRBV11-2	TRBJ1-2	TGTGCCAGCCGGCCGGGACACTCGGGCTTCTATGGCTACACCTTC	CASRPGHSGFYGYTF
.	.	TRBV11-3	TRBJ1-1	TGTGCCAGCGGTACGGGCAGGGGCACTGAAGCTTTCTTT	CASGTGRGTEAFF
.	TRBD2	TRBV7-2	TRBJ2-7	TGTGCCAGCAGCCCCCAGTCTAGCGGGGTCTCCTACGAGCAGTACTTC	CASSPQSSGVSYEQYF
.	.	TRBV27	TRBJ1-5	TGTGCCAGCAGTCTGAGGACCCTGGGAGGGAATCAGCCCCAGCATTTT	CASSLRTLGGNQPQHF
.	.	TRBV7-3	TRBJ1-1	TGTGCCAGCAGCTTAGAACAGTACACTGAAGCTTTCTTT	CASSLEQYTEAFF
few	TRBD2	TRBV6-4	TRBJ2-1	TGTGCCAGCAGCAGACCCCTAGCGGAGAATACCTACAATGAGCAGTTCTTC	CASSRPLAENTYNEQFF
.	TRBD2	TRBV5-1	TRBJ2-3	TGCGCCAGCAGCATGACAGCGGGAGGGCCAACAGATACGCAGTATTTT	CASSMTAGGPTDTQYF
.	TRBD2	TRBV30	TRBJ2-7	TGTGCCTTCCTCCCGGGGACTAGCGGGATGCGGGAGCAGTACTTC	CAFLPGTSGMREQYF
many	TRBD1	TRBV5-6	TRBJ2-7	TGTGCCAGCAGCTTTTTAGGACAGGGTATCGGGACTCGGTACGAGCAGTACTTC	CASSFLGQGIGTRYEQYF
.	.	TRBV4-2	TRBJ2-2	TGTGCCAGCAGCGCATCAGGACAGAACACCGGGGAGCTGTTTTTT	CASSASGQNTGELFF
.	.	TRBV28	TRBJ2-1	TGTGCCAGCAGTTTACTAGGCGGGCTAGAGGGGAATGAGCAGTTCTTC	CASSLLGGLEGNEQFF